The 23 T cell receptor beta chains presented below share a single source sample, sequenced in a study of vaccination and CD4 T cells after COVID-19. Their specific antigens are unknown. This sample's treatment: roughly ten-day PBMC culture with coronavirus spike peptide pools or control peptides (ViraFEST assay). Collection of the unexposed donor's CD4+ T cells took place before the COVID-19 pandemic (2011-2018). The Oncomine TCR Beta short-read assay was applied to DNA of cultured CD4+ T cells. Cultures of CD4+ T cells served as the source for extracting genomic DNA. MiXCR, applied by TCRdb to the PCR reads, yields one record per CDR3 protein. The sample holds 9,500 or so distinct CDR3 sequences; 30% to 35% are singletons and the top ten take 6.5% to 9%. Sequencing input: CD4+ T cells from blood, cultured in vitro. The receptors were gathered from a human donor in good health.

The chain combines TRBV6-8 with TRBJ2-2; D remains ambiguous. The CDR3 contains 14 residues. V was shortened by 7 bases and J by 0 bases, with 9 bases between the two germline ends. Germline CDR1 is MNHGY and CDR2 is SAAAGT. This CDR3 reads CASKVGANTGELFF. The CDR3 DNA reads as TGTGCCAGCAAAGTGGGTGCGAACACCGGGGAGCTGTTTTTT.

This clonotype was observed a handful of times. The V and J genes are TRBV7-9 and TRBJ2-1; 10 nucleotides align to TRBD2. The junction had 15 bases not matched to a gene; V was cut back by 5 bases and J by 8 bases. This CDR3 comprises 17 residues. Per germline, CDR1 SEHNR and CDR2 FQNEAQ (reference sequence). Here the CDR3 reads CASSRTSRTSGIHEQFF. In nucleotides, the CDR3 is TGTGCCAGCAGCCGTACTTCTAGGACTAGCGGAATCCATGAGCAGTTCTTC.

The chain links TRBV20-1 to TRBJ2-7, with TRBD2 as a possible D gene (7 bases). The CDR3 totals 15 residues. The V and J ends lost 6 bases and 2 bases respectively, with 20 bases between them. Germline assignment: CDR1 DFQATT and CDR2 SNEGSKA (reference sequence). The CDR3 is CSAKKGGGLPYEQYF. The CDR3 nucleotides are TGCAGTGCCAAGAAGGGGGGAGGGCTCCCCTACGAGCAGTACTTC.

The chain recombines TRBV29-1 with TRBJ2-7; D uncertain. V was shortened by 3 bases and J by 3 bases, with 9 bases between the two germline ends. This CDR3 is 12 amino acids long. Per germline, CDR1 SQVTM and CDR2 ANQGSEA. The CDR3 is CSVDEDNYEQYF. In DNA, the CDR3 is TGCAGCGTTGATGAGGATAACTACGAGCAGTACTTC.

This clonotype was seen more than once but under ten times. The V call is TRBV20-1, the J call TRBJ2-3, with TRBD1 identical over 8 bases. The trim removed 6 bases at V and 5 bases at J, leaving 10 bases unmatched. Looked up from germline, CDR1 is DFQATT and CDR2 is SNEGSKA (reference sequence). The length of the CDR3 is 14 residues. The CDR3 bases are TGCAGTGCACCGGACAGGGTGGGACGAGATACGCAGTATTTT. This sequence encodes CSAPDRVGRDTQYF.

This clonotype was observed a handful of times. The chain combines TRBV20-1 with TRBJ2-1, with 7 bases identical to TRBD1. This CDR3 spans 15 amino acids. Germline V gene data show CDR1 as DFQATT and CDR2 as SNEGSKA (reference sequence). The V and J ends lost 2 bases and 5 bases, in that order; junction bases with no gene match: 9. DNA of the CDR3: TGCAGTGCTAGATACCGTGGGACAGTTAACAATGAGCAGTTCTTC. Amino acids: CSARYRGTVNNEQFF.

V usage is TRBV27 and J usage is TRBJ2-7; TRBD2 matches at 11 bases. J lost 6 bases, V lost 4 bases, and 8 bases had no gene match. CDR3 size: 15 residues. The V gene's germline CDR1 is MNHEY and CDR2 SMNVEV (reference sequence). CDR3: CASSSLAGGHSEQYF. CDR3 sequence (DNA): TGTGCCAGCAGTTCCCTAGCGGGAGGCCACTCCGAGCAGTACTTC.

The V and J genes are TRBV20-1 and TRBJ2-1, with 7 bases that match TRBD2. Trimming removed 8 bases from V and 5 bases from J; junction bases left unmatched: 3. Germline CDR1 reads DFQATT; CDR2 reads SNEGSKA (reference sequence). The CDR3 covers 11 residues. The CDR3 region has the DNA TGCAGTCATGGGACTAACAATGAGCAGTTCTTC. As protein: CSHGTNNEQFF.

This sequence joins TRBV2 and TRBJ2-5; 13 nucleotides align to TRBD2. The CDR3 extends over 16 amino acids. V shed 1 base and J 5 bases; nucleotides not matched to a gene: 4. Germline assignment: CDR1 SNHLY and CDR2 FYNNEI. For the CDR3, the DNA is TGTGCCAGCAGTGAAGGGACTAGCGGGAGTCGGGAGACCCAGTACTTC. This codes for CASSEGTSGSRETQYF.

This clonotype appeared once. V gene TRBV5-1 combines with J gene TRBJ2-5; D is possibly TRBD1 (5 bases). The CDR3 loop spans 14 amino acids. V lost 3 bases, J lost 5 bases, and 14 bases lay in between. CDR1 is SGHRS, CDR2 YFSETQ, per germline. The CDR3 region has the DNA TGCGCCAGCAGCTCTACCAACAGGCGGGAGACCCAGTACTTC. Translating it yields CASSSTNRRETQYF.

The chain carries TRBV29-1 and TRBJ2-1, with 14 bases identical to TRBD2. Germline V CDR1 and CDR2: SQVTM, ANQGSEA. The CDR3 spans 13 residues. The junction had 0 bases not matched to a gene; V was cut back by 4 bases and J by 7 bases. CDR3 loop: CSVGLAGGNEQFF. The CDR3 nucleotides read TGCAGCGTTGGACTAGCGGGAGGGAATGAGCAGTTCTTC.

The gene calls are TRBV2 and TRBJ2-5; a possible D gene is TRBD1 (6 bases). From germline, CDR1 is SNHLY and CDR2 FYNNEI. The CDR3 covers 12 residues. Trimming shortened V by 8 bases and J by 5 bases, and 12 bases separated the two germline ends. The CDR3 region has the DNA TGTGCCAGCCTGTCCAGGGGTGAGACCCAGTACTTC. It yields the protein CASLSRGETQYF.

This clonotype appeared a few times. The rearrangement links TRBV5-5 to TRBJ2-5; TRBD1 aligns across 7 bases. The CDR3 consists of 18 residues. The ends lost 1 base at V and 5 bases at J; junction bases unmatched: 17. Per germline, CDR1 SGHKS and CDR2 YYEKEE (reference sequence). The CDR3 spells CASSLRYRDRVLGETQYF. CDR3 bases: TGTGCCAGCAGCTTGCGGTACCGAGACAGGGTATTGGGGGAGACCCAGTACTTC.

V gene TRBV2 combines with J gene TRBJ2-7, with 10 nucleotides matching TRBD2. This CDR3 comprises 15 residues. Trimming at V came to 5 bases and at J to 3 bases, leaving 7 bases not matched to a gene. Germline CDR1 and CDR2: SNHLY and FYNNEI. The CDR3 nucleotides read TGTGCCAGCAGTTACCTAGCGGGAGCGATCTACGAGCAGTACTTC. Translation: CASSYLAGAIYEQYF.

This clonotype was detected only a few times. The rearrangement uses TRBV24-1 and TRBJ2-7, with 9 bases that match TRBD1. Germline-derived CDR1 and CDR2 are KGHDR and SFDVKD. V was pared by 4 bases and J by 5 bases, with 5 bases of the junction left unmatched. This CDR3 region has 14 residues. CDR3 coding DNA: TGTGCCACCAGTGACTTGAGGACAGGGGACGAGCAGTACTTC. It translates to CATSDLRTGDEQYF.

V usage is TRBV28 and J usage is TRBJ2-7; 9 nucleotides match TRBD1. The germline CDR1 and CDR2 sequences are MDHEN and SYDVKM. The CDR3 is 15 amino acids. Germline trimming cut 6 bases from V and 3 bases from J; bases unmatched to any gene: 9. CDR3 loop: CASSRRGTGSYEQYF. CDR3 sequence (DNA): TGTGCCAGCAGCCGCCGGGGGACAGGGAGCTACGAGCAGTACTTC. Full variable domain (outside the CDR3, taken from reference TRBV28 and TRBJ2-7): DVKVTQSSRYLVKRTGEKVFLECVQDMDHENMFWYRQDPGLGLRLIYFSYDVKMKEKGDIPEGYSVSREKKERFSLILESASTNQTSMYLCASSRRGTGSYEQYFGPGTRLTVT.

The genes are TRBV6-5 and TRBJ2-3; D unclear. Per germline, CDR1 MNHEY and CDR2 SVGAGI. With 2 bases removed from V and 4 bases from J, the gap between germline ends came to 13 bases. The CDR3 sequence is 15 residues long. CDR3 region: CASSYARPGSDTQYF. The CDR3 nucleotides read TGTGCCAGCAGTTACGCCCGGCCCGGCTCAGATACGCAGTATTTT.

The V and J genes are TRBV24-1 and TRBJ2-1; 11 nucleotides agree with TRBD1. V shed 4 bases, J shed 9 bases, and the junction held 4 bases outside the gene matches. This CDR3 has 14 residues. The germline V gene encodes CDR1 KGHDR and CDR2 SFDVKD. The CDR3 is CATSEPGTGGEQFF. CDR3 DNA sequence: TGTGCCACCAGTGAACCCGGGACAGGGGGTGAGCAGTTCTTC.

This clonotype was seen a few times. CDR3 in amino acids: CASSLSSGGGYGYTF. The CDR3 region has the DNA TGTGCCAGCAGTTTATCTTCGGGGGGAGGTTATGGCTACACCTTC. The genes are TRBV28 and TRBJ1-2, with a weak D call TRBD1 (5 bases). The germline V gene has CDR1 MDHEN and CDR2 SYDVKM. The CDR3 has 15 amino acids. V lost 1 base, J lost 5 bases, and 14 bases lay in between.

This clonotype has a handful of counts. The V call is TRBV24-1, the J call TRBJ1-1; TRBD1 might be the D (5 bases). This CDR3 comprises 14 residues. Deletions cut 7 bases from V and 1 base from J, with 12 bases between. Germline values: CDR1 KGHDR, CDR2 SFDVKD. The CDR3, as DNA: TGTGCCACCAGCCGGGACGGTAAGAACACTGAAGCTTTCTTT. This sequence encodes CATSRDGKNTEAFF.

The chain recombines TRBV6-5 with TRBJ2-2; 7 positions match TRBD2. Germline V gives CDR1 MNHEY, CDR2 SVGAGI. The junction had 3 bases not matched to a gene; V was cut back by 2 bases and J by 6 bases. The CDR3 extends over 14 amino acids. CDR3 sequence: CASSYTSVAGELFF. The CDR3 nucleotides are TGTGCCAGCAGTTACACTAGCGTAGCCGGGGAGCTGTTTTTT.

In its sample, this clonotype was seen a few times. This rearrangement joins TRBV10-3 to TRBJ1-3; D remains unclear. Per germline, CDR1 ENHRY and CDR2 SYGVKD. The CDR3 totals 14 residues. V dropped 0 bases and J dropped 5 bases, with 8 bases sitting between them. The CDR3 is CAISESTERNTIYF. As DNA, the CDR3 is TGTGCCATCAGTGAGTCAACGGAGAGAAACACCATATATTTT.

This sequence joins TRBV20-1 and TRBJ1-2; TRBD1 matches 8 bases. CDR3 length: 14 residues. CDR1 and CDR2 from the germline V gene are DFQATT and SNEGSKA (reference sequence). The V gene end was trimmed by 0 bases and the J gene end by 3 bases; junction bases not matched to a gene: 3. The CDR3: CSARDGQGDYGYTF. The CDR3 nucleotides read TGCAGTGCTAGAGATGGACAGGGAGACTATGGCTACACCTTC.